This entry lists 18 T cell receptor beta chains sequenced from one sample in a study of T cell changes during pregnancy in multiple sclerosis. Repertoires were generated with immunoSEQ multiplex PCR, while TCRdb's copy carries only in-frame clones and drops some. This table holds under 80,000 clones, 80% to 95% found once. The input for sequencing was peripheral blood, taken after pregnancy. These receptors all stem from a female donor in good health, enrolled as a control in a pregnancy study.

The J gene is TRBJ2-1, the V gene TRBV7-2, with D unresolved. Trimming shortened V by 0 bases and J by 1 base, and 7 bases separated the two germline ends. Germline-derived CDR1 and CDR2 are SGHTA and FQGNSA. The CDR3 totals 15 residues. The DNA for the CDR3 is TGTGCCAGCAGCTTAGCGGGCGCTTCCTACAATGAGCAGTTCTTC. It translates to CASSLAGASYNEQFF.

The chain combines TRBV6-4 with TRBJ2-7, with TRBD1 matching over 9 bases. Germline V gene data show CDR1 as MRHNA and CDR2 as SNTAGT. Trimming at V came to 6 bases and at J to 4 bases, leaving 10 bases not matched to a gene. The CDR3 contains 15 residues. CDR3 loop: CASSSRGTGSYEQYF. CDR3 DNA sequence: TGTGCCAGCAGCAGCCGCGGGACAGGGAGTTACGAGCAGTACTTC.

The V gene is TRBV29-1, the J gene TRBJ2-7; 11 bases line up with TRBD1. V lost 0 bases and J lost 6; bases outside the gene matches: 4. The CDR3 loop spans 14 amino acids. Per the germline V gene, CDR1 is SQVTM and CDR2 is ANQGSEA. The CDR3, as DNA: TGCAGCGTTGAAGATCAAGGGACAGGGGGCGAGCAGTACTTC. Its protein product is CSVEDQGTGGEQYF.

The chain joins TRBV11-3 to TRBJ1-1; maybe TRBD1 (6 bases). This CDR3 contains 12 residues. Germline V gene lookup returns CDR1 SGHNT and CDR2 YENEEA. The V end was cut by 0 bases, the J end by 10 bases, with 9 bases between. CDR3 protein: CASSLDQGSAFF. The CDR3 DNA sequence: TGTGCCAGCAGCTTAGATCAGGGGTCAGCTTTCTTT.

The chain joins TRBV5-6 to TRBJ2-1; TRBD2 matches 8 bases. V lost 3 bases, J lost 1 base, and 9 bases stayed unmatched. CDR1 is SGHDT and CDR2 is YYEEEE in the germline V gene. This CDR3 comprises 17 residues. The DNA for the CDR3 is TGTGCCAGCAGCTCACAGATAGCGGGGAGATCCTACAATGAGCAGTTCTTC. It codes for CASSSQIAGRSYNEQFF.

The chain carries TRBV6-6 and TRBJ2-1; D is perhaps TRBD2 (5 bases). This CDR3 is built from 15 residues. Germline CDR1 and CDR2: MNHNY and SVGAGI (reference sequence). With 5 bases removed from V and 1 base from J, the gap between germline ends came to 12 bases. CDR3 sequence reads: CASSPRDPSYNEQFF. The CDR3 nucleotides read TGTGCCAGCAGTCCCCGGGATCCTTCCTACAATGAGCAGTTCTTC.

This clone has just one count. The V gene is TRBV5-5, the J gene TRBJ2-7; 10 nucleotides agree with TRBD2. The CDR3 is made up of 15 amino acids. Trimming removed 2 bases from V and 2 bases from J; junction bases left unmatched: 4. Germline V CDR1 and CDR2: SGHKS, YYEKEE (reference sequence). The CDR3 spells CASSFRLAGAYEQYF. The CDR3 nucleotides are TGTGCCAGCAGCTTCCGTCTAGCGGGGGCCTACGAGCAGTACTTC.

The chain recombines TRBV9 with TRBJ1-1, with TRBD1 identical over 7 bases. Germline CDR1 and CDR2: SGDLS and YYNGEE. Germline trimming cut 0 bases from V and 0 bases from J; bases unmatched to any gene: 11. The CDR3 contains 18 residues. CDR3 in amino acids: CASSVGKGRDSLNTEAFF. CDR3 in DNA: TGTGCCAGCAGCGTAGGCAAGGGTCGGGACAGCCTGAACACTGAAGCTTTCTTT.

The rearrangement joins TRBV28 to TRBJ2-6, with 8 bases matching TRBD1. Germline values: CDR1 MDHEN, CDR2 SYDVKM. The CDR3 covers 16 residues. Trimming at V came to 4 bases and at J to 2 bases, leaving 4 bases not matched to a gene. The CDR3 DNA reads TGTGCCAGCAGTTCTTTCAGGGGGCCTGGGGCCAACGTCCTGACTTTC. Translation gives CASSSFRGPGANVLTF.

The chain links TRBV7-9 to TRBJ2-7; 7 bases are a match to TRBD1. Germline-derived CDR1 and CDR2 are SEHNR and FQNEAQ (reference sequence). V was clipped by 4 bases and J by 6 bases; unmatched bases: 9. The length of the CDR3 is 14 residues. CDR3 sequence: CASSSRGQRLEQYF. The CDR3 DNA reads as TGTGCCAGCAGCTCCCGGGGACAGCGGCTCGAGCAGTACTTC.

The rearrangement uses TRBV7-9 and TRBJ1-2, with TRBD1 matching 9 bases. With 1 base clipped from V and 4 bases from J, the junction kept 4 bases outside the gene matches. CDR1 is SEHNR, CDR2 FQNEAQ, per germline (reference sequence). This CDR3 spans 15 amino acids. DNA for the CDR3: TGTGCCAGCAGCTTAGGACAGGGGGGAATCTATGGCTACACCTTC. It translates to CASSLGQGGIYGYTF. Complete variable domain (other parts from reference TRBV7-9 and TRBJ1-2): DTGVSQNPRHKITKRGQNVTFRCDPISEHNRLYWYRQTLGQGPEFLTYFQNEAQLEKSRLLSDRFSAERPKGSFSTLEIQRTEQGDSAMYLCASSLGQGGIYGYTFGSGTRLTVV.

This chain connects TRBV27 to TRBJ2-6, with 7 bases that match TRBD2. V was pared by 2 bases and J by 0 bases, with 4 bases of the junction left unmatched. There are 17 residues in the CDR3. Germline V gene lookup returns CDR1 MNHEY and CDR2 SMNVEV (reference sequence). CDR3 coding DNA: TGTGCCAGCAGTTTACGAAGGACTAGCTCTGGGGCCAACGTCCTGACTTTC. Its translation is CASSLRRTSSGANVLTF.

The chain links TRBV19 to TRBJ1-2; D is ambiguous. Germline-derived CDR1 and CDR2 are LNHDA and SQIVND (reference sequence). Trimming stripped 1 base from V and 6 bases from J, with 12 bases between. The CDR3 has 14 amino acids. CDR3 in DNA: TGTGCCAGTAGTATAGGATTAGGCAGCGATGGCTACACCTTC. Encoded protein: CASSIGLGSDGYTF. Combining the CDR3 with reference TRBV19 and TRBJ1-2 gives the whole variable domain DGGITQSPKYLFRKEGQNVTLSCEQNLNHDAMYWYRQDPGQGLRLIYYSQIVNDFQKGDIAEGYSVSREKKESFPLTVTSAQKNPTAFYLCASSIGLGSDGYTFGSGTRLTVV.

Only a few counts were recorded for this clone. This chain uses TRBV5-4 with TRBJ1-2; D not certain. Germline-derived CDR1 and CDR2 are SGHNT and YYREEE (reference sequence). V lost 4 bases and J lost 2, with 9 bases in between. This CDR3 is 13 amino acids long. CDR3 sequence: CASSTAQNYGYTF. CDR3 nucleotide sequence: TGTGCCAGCAGCACCGCACAGAACTATGGCTACACCTTC. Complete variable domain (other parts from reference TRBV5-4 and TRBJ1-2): ETGVTQSPTHLIKTRGQQVTLRCSSQSGHNTVSWYQQALGQGPQFIFQYYREEENGRGNFPPRFSGLQFPNYSSELNVNALELDDSALYLCASSTAQNYGYTFGSGTRLTVV.

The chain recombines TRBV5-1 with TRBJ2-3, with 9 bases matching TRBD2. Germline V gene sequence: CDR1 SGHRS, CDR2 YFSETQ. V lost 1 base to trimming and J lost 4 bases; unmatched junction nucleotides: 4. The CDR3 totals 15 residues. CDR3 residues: CASSLISGGSDTQYF. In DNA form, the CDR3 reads TGCGCCAGCAGCTTGATTAGCGGGGGCTCAGATACGCAGTATTTT.

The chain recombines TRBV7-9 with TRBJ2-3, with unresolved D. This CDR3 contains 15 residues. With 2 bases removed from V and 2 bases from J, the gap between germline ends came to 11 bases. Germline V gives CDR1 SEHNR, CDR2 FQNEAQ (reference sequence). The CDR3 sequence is CASSLRPGSTDTQYF. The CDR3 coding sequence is TGTGCCAGCAGCTTACGGCCGGGTTCCACAGATACGCAGTATTTT.

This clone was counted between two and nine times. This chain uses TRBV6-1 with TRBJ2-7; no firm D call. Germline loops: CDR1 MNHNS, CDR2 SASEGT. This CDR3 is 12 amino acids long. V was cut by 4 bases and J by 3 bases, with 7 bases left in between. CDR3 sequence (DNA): TGTGCCAGCAGTGTAAACAGCTACGAGCAGTACTTC. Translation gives CASSVNSYEQYF.

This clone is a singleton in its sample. The CDR3 DNA sequence: TGTGCCAGCAGCCCCGGGACAGTATTTAATGAAAAACTGTTTTTT. Encoded protein: CASSPGTVFNEKLFF. This rearrangement joins TRBV27 to TRBJ1-4; the match to TRBD1 covers 7 bases. The CDR3 spans 15 residues. The germline V gene has CDR1 MNHEY and CDR2 SMNVEV (reference sequence). Trimming at V came to 6 bases and at J to 4 bases, leaving 8 bases not matched to a gene.